This T cell receptor (beta chain) derives from a study of cytomegalovirus exposure and HLA in healthy donors. Comments on this clone: Antigen: not known.

PCR involved 60 Vbeta and 13 Jbeta primers. Using immunoSEQ multiplex PCR, the repertoire was profiled, and TCRdb retains in-frame clones only, with some absent. This table holds approximately 70,000 clones, about 80% found once. CDR1 MGHRA and CDR2 YSYEKL come from the germline V gene. The CDR3 is 15 amino acids. The trim removed 3 bases at V and 2 bases at J, leaving 5 bases unmatched. Study-level findings and limits: The later analysis indicated that the majority of CMV-associated TCR beta chains appeared HLA-restricted. TCR sequences were mostly rare, though some public TCRs occurred in many donors.

The specimen was PBMCs. The chain recombines TRBV4-1 with TRBJ2-7, with 9 bases that match TRBD1. This TCR came from a man in his forties or fifties in good health and CMV-seronegative. The CDR3 region is CASSQTDRGTYEQYF. As DNA, the CDR3 is TGCGCCAGCAGCCAGACGGACAGGGGCACCTACGAGCAGTACTTC.